The sequence of this TCR beta chain was determined in a study of blood T cells in healthy people across ages. CDR3 size: 15 residues. J gave up 5 bases and V 5 bases, and 10 bases lay outside the gene matches. Germline V gives CDR1 WNHNN, CDR2 SYGVQD (reference sequence). Primers used in a second PCR of roughly 6 to 11 cycles were a sample-barcoded 5' primer and a J-beta primer mix. Each CDR3 protein is one row after TCRdb ran MiXCR on the 5' RACE reads. Seen here are more than 800,000 distinct CDR3 sequences, more than 35% observed once, and the top ten hold about 20%. The sample holds one count of this clonotype. Its matching antigen is unknown. The study isolated at least 6.5 million PBMCs from each sample. Study observations and caveats: Shifts in expanded clonotypes may have been confounded by donor CMV status, which was unknown.

This TCR came from a woman aged 55-70 years in good health. The chain employs TRBV10-1 and TRBJ2-5; 8 positions agree with TRBD2. The sequencing input was blood. This CDR3 reads CASSPWGLGGETQYF. The CDR3 nucleotides are TGCGCCAGCAGTCCGTGGGGACTAGGCGGTGAGACCCAGTACTTC.